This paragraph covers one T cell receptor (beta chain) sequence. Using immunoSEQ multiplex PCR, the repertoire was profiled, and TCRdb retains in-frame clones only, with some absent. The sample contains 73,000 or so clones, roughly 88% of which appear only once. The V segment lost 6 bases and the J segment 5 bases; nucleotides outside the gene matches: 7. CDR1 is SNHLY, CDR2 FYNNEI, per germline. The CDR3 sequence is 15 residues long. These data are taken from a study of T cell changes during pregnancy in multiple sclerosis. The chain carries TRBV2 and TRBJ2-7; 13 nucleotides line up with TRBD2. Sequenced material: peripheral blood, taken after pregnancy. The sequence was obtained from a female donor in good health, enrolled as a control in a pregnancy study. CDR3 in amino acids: CASRPGLAGPHEQYF. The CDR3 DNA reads TGTGCCAGCAGACCGGGACTAGCGGGACCCCACGAGCAGTACTTC.